This T cell receptor (beta chain) was sequenced for a study of PD-L1 blockade in urothelial cancer. Across the whole study: Blood was evaluated 3 weeks (second dose) and 6 weeks after therapy began. A median blood sample held about 140,000 T cells and more than 80,000 unique TCRs.

Clones were sequenced by immunoSEQ multiplex PCR, and TCRdb holds only the in-frame ones, with some missing. There are approximately 39,000 clones in the sample; more than 85% occur only once, and 1.5% to 2% lies in the top ten. With V trimmed by 3 bases and J by 7 bases, 9 bases remained unmatched. The CDR3 extends over 16 amino acids. Germline V gene data show CDR1 as LNHDA and CDR2 as SQIVND (reference sequence). The receptor comes from a man in his sixties with urothelial cancer. The source was PBMCs, collected around atezolizumab (anti-PD-L1) treatment. V is TRBV19 and J is TRBJ1-4; 9 nucleotides match TRBD1. In DNA form, the CDR3 reads TGTGCCAGTAGTATGGAAACCGGGACAGGGAGTGAAAAACTGTTTTTT. This translates into CASSMETGTGSEKLFF.